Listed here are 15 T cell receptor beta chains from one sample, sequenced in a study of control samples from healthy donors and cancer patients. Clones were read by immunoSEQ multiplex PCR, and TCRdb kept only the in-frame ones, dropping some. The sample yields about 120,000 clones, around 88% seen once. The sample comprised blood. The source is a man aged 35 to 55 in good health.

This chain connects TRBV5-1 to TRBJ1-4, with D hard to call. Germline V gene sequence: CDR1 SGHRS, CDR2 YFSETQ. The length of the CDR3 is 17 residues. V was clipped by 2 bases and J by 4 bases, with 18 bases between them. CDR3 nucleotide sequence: TGCGCCAGCAGCTTATCCCTCGGAGAAGGCGGTAATGAAAAACTGTTTTTT. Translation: CASSLSLGEGGNEKLFF.

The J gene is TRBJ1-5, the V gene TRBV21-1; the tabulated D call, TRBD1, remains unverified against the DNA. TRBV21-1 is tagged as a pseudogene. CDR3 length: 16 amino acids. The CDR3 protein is CASSRQGIKSNQPQHF. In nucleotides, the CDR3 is TGTGCCAGCAGCCGACAGGGGATTAAAAGCAATCAGCCCCAGCATTTT.

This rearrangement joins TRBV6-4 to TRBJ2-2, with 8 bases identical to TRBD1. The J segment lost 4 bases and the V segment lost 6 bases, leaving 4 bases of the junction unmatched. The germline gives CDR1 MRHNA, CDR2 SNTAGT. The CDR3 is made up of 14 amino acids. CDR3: CASRRTGLTGELFF. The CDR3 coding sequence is TGTGCCAGCAGAAGGACAGGGCTCACCGGGGAGCTGTTTTTT.

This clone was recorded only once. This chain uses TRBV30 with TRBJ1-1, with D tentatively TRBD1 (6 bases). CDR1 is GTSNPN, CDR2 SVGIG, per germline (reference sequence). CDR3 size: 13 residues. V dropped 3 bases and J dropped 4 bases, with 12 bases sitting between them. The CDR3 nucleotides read TGTGCCTGGAGCCTGGGGGCGGGCACTGAAGCTTTCTTT. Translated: CAWSLGAGTEAFF.

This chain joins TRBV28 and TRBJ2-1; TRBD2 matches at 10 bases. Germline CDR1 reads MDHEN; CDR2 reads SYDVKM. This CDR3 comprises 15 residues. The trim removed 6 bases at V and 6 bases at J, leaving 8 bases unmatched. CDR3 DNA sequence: TGTGCCAGCAGCCACAGCGGGGGGGCGGGCAATGAGCAGTTCTTC. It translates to CASSHSGGAGNEQFF.

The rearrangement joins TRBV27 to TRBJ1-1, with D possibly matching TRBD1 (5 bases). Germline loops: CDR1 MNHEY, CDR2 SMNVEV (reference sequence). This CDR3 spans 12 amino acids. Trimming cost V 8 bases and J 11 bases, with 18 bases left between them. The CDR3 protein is CASGSSGKRAFF. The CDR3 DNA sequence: TGTGCCAGCGGGTCGTCAGGGAAGAGGGCTTTCTTT.

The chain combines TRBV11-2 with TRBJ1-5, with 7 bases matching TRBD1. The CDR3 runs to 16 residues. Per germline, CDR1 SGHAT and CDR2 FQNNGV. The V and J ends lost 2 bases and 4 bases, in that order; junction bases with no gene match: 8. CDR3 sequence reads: CASSLKTGTENQPQHF. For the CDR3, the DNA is TGTGCCAGCAGCTTAAAAACCGGGACAGAAAATCAGCCCCAGCATTTT.

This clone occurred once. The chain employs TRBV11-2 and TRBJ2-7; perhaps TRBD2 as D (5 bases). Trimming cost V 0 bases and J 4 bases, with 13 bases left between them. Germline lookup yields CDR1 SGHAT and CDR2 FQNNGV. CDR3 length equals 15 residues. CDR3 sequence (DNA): TGTGCCAGCAGCTTAGATGCCGGGAACTATTACGAGCAGTACTTC. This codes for CASSLDAGNYYEQYF.

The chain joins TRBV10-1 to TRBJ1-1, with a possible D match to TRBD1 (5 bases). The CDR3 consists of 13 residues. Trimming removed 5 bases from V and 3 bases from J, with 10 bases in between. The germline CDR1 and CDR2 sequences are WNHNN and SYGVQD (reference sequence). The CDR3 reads CASSRRVDTEAFF. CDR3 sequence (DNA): TGCGCCAGCAGTCGCAGGGTGGACACTGAAGCTTTCTTT.

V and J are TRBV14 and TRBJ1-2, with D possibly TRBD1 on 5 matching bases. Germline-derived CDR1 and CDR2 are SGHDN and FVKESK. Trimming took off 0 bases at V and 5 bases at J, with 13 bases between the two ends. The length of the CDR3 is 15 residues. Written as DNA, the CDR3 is TGTGCCAGCAGCCAAGATGACAGCTCTTTTTATGGCTACACCTTC. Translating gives CASSQDDSSFYGYTF. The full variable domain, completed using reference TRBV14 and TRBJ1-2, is EAGVTQFPSHSVIEKGQTVTLRCDPISGHDNLYWYRRVMGKEIKFLLHFVKESKQDESGMPNNRFLAERTGGTYSTLKVQPAELEDSGVYFCASSQDDSSFYGYTFGSGTRLTVV.

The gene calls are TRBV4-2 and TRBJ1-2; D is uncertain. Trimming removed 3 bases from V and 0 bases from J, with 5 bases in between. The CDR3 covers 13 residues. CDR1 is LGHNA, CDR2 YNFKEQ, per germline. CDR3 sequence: CASSHGANYGYTF. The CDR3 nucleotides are TGTGCCAGCAGCCACGGGGCTAACTATGGCTACACCTTC.

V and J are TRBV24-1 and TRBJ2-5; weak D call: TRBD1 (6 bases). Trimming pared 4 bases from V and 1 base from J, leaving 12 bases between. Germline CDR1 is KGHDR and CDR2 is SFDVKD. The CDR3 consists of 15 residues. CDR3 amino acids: CATSDPGQLQETQYF. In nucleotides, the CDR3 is TGTGCCACCAGTGACCCCGGACAGCTCCAAGAGACCCAGTACTTC.

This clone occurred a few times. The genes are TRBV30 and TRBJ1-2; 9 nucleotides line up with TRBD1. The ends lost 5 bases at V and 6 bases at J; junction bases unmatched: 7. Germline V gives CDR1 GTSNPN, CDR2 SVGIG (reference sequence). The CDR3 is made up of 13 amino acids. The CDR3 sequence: CAWDNRGQDGYTF. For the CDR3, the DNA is TGTGCCTGGGATAACAGGGGGCAGGATGGCTACACCTTC.

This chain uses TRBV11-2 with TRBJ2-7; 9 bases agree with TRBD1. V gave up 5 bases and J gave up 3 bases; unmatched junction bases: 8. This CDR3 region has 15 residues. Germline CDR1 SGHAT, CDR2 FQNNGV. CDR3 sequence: CASSNRQGDVYEQYF. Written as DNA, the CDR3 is TGTGCCAGCAGCAACAGACAGGGGGATGTCTACGAGCAGTACTTC.

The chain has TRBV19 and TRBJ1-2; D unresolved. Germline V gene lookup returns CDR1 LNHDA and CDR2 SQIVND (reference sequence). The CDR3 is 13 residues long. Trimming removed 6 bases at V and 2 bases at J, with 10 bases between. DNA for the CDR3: TGTGCCAGTAGGCCCAGAGGGAACTATGGCTACACCTTC. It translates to CASRPRGNYGYTF.